Listed below are T cell receptor beta chains from one sample, sequenced in a study of CD8+ T cells in alopecia areata. This table comes from immunoSEQ multiplex PCR, and its TCRdb copy is limited to in-frame clones, with some not included. There are about 200,000 clones in the sample; around 62% occur only once, and 0.45% lies in the top ten. The source was CD4+ T cells sorted from blood, collected at week 0. The receptors here all came from a human donor with alopecia areata. Each CDR3 is given with its conserved first and last residue. Fields, in order: V gene, D gene, J gene, clone size, CDR3 protein, CDR3 DNA. A D gene is named only where the DNA matches it firmly. Expanded clones get a size class; other rows say once, few or many, or leave the size out.

V: TRBV20-1
D: NA
J: TRBJ1-1
size: NA
CDR3: CSVGLNTEAFF
DNA: TGCAGTGTGGGGCTAAACACTGAAGCTTTCTTT

V: TRBV29-1
D: NA
J: TRBJ2-2
size: NA
CDR3: CSVDLHGTGELFF
DNA: TGCAGCGTTGATCTCCACGGGACCGGGGAGCTGTTTTTT

V: TRBV7-9
D: NA
J: TRBJ1-5
size: NA
CDR3: CASSSGSQPQHF
DNA: TGTGCCAGCAGCTCGGGGAGTCAGCCCCAGCATTTT

V: TRBV6-5
D: NA
J: TRBJ2-7
size: NA
CDR3: CASSYSIIGTPYEQYF
DNA: TGTGCCAGCAGTTACTCGATTATAGGGACTCCGTACGAGCAGTACTTC

V: TRBV2
D: NA
J: TRBJ2-2
size: few
CDR3: CASRPIGPGELFF
DNA: TGTGCCAGCAGGCCTATAGGGCCCGGGGAGCTGTTTTTT

V: TRBV2
D: TRBD1
J: TRBJ1-2
size: NA
CDR3: CASRMDRTGANYGYTF
DNA: TGTGCCAGCAGGATGGACAGGACCGGAGCTAACTATGGCTACACCTTC

V: TRBV30
D: NA
J: TRBJ1-5
size: NA
CDR3: CAWSVSGGWQPQHF
DNA: TGTGCCTGGAGTGTAAGCGGGGGCTGGCAGCCCCAGCATTTT

V: TRBV29-1
D: NA
J: TRBJ2-3
size: NA
CDR3: CSVQDQTQYF
DNA: TGCAGCGTGCAGGATCAGACGCAGTATTTT

V: TRBV7-9
D: NA
J: TRBJ2-3
size: few
CDR3: CASSFRRGTDTQYF
DNA: TGTGCCAGCAGCTTCCGGAGAGGCACAGATACGCAGTATTTT

V: TRBV29-1
D: NA
J: TRBJ1-3
size: NA
CDR3: CSVFNNSGNTIYF
DNA: TGCAGCGTCTTTAATAACTCTGGAAACACCATATATTTT

V: TRBV10-2
D: TRBD1
J: TRBJ2-2
size: NA
CDR3: CASSFRGLTGELFF
DNA: TGCGCCAGCAGTTTCAGGGGGCTTACCGGGGAGCTGTTTTTT

V: TRBV7-9
D: TRBD2
J: TRBJ2-4
size: few
CDR3: CASSHPDSGRGGAYIQYF
DNA: TGTGCCAGCAGCCACCCGGATTCCGGGCGCGGGGGGGCCTACATTCAGTACTTC

V: TRBV29-1
D: NA
J: TRBJ2-7
size: NA
CDR3: CSVKGVEQYF
DNA: TGCAGCGTGAAAGGGGTAGAGCAGTACTTC

V: TRBV12-5
D: NA
J: TRBJ1-2
size: NA
CDR3: CASGLGRQGIGVGYGYTF
DNA: TGTGCTAGTGGTTTGGGGCGGCAGGGGATAGGTGTAGGCTATGGCTACACCTTC

V: TRBV9
D: TRBD1
J: TRBJ2-3
size: NA
CDR3: CASSVATGTGVGTDTQYF
DNA: TGTGCCAGCAGCGTCGCAACCGGGACAGGGGTTGGGACAGATACGCAGTATTTT

V: TRBV18
D: NA
J: TRBJ2-1
size: NA
CDR3: CASSRDDHNEQFF
DNA: TGTGCCAGCTCACGAGACGACCACAATGAGCAGTTCTTC

V: TRBV4-2
D: NA
J: TRBJ2-5
size: NA
CDR3: CASSQDGRNGVGTQYF
DNA: TGTGCCAGCAGCCAAGATGGGCGCAACGGCGTGGGGACCCAGTACTTC

V: TRBV7-7
D: NA
J: TRBJ2-7
size: NA
CDR3: CASSFGPLSYEQYF
DNA: TGTGCCAGCAGCTTCGGCCCTTTGTCCTACGAGCAGTACTTC

V: TRBV15
D: NA
J: TRBJ2-1
size: NA
CDR3: CATSTRSSYNEQFF
DNA: TGTGCGACTAGTACTAGGAGCTCCTACAATGAGCAGTTCTTC

V: TRBV5-4
D: NA
J: TRBJ2-5
size: medium-sized
CDR3: CASSLSETQYF
DNA: TGTGCCAGCAGCTTGAGTGAGACCCAGTACTTC

V: TRBV30
D: TRBD1
J: TRBJ2-2
size: NA
CDR3: CAWLTYTGERTGELFF
DNA: TGTGCCTGGCTAACATACACAGGGGAACGCACCGGGGAGCTGTTTTTT

V: TRBV30
D: NA
J: TRBJ2-2
size: NA
CDR3: CAWSVRPNTGELFF
DNA: TGTGCCTGGAGTGTACGACCTAACACCGGGGAGCTGTTTTTT

V: TRBV7-8
D: NA
J: TRBJ2-7
size: NA
CDR3: CASSDRWEQYF
DNA: TGTGCCAGCAGCGATCGATGGGAGCAGTACTTC

V: TRBV28
D: TRBD1
J: TRBJ1-2
size: few
CDR3: CATTGTGNYGYTF
DNA: TGTGCCACCACGGGGACAGGGAACTATGGCTACACCTTC

V: TRBV14
D: NA
J: TRBJ2-3
size: NA
CDR3: CASSQGPTSIDTQYF
DNA: TGTGCCAGCAGCCAAGGCCCGACTTCCATAGATACGCAGTATTTT

V: TRBV6-5
D: NA
J: TRBJ1-2
size: few
CDR3: CASRMRAYYGYTF
DNA: TGTGCCAGCAGGATGAGGGCCTACTATGGCTACACCTTC

V: TRBV30
D: NA
J: TRBJ1-5
size: NA
CDR3: CAWSVWGAEQPQHF
DNA: TGTGCCTGGAGTGTATGGGGGGCGGAACAGCCCCAGCATTTT

V: TRBV10-2
D: TRBD2
J: TRBJ2-3
size: NA
CDR3: CASSVLAGATDTQYF
DNA: TGCGCCAGCAGTGTGCTAGCGGGAGCCACAGATACGCAGTATTTT

V: TRBV30
D: TRBD2
J: TRBJ2-1
size: once
CDR3: CAWSVGLVENEQFF
DNA: TGTGCCTGGAGTGTAGGACTAGTTGAGAATGAGCAGTTCTTC

V: TRBV6-5
D: TRBD1
J: TRBJ2-3
size: NA
CDR3: CASSYSTGSTDTQYF
DNA: TGTGCCAGCAGTTACTCGACAGGGAGCACAGATACGCAGTATTTT

V: TRBV5-7
D: NA
J: TRBJ1-1
size: NA
CDR3: CASSNTWGAGLNTEAFF
DNA: TGTGCCAGCAGCAACACTTGGGGGGCAGGACTGAACACTGAAGCTTTCTTT

V: TRBV29-1
D: TRBD1
J: TRBJ1-1
size: few
CDR3: CSVTGVMNTEAFF
DNA: TGCAGCGTGACAGGGGTAATGAACACTGAAGCTTTCTTT